One sample yielded the 22 T cell receptor beta chains listed below, sequenced in a study of blood T cells in healthy people across ages. A second PCR, run for about 7 to 11 cycles, used a sample-barcoded 5' primer plus a J-beta primer mix. TCRdb ran MiXCR on the 5' RACE reads and lists one entry per CDR3 protein. The table has over 950,000 distinct CDR3 sequences, 51% seen once. What was sequenced was blood. Receptors were obtained from a woman aged 60 to 75 in good health.

This clonotype was seen a handful of times. This sequence joins TRBV9 and TRBJ2-7, with 7 bases matching TRBD2. The germline V gene encodes CDR1 SGDLS and CDR2 YYNGEE. V lost 0 bases, J lost 2 bases, and 5 bases stayed unmatched. The length of the CDR3 is 15 residues. CDR3: CASSVDPSGPYEQYF. The CDR3, as DNA: TGTGCCAGCAGCGTAGACCCTAGCGGACCCTACGAGCAGTACTTC.

The V gene is TRBV20-1, the J gene TRBJ2-2; no reliable D call. Trimming cost V 3 bases and J 4 bases, with 18 bases left between them. In germline, CDR1 is DFQATT, CDR2 SNEGSKA (reference sequence). The CDR3 runs 16 residues. CDR3 in amino acids: CSASSPQAELTGELFF. The CDR3 nucleotides read TGCAGTGCTAGCAGCCCCCAGGCTGAGCTCACCGGGGAGCTGTTTTTT.

The rearrangement joins TRBV11-2 to TRBJ2-1; 10 bases match TRBD2. The CDR3 runs 15 residues. The V and J ends lost 4 bases and 8 bases, in that order; junction bases with no gene match: 8. CDR1 is SGHAT and CDR2 is FQNNGV in the germline V gene. The CDR3 coding sequence is TGTGCCAGCAGCTCTCCAGCGGGAGGGCGGGATGAGCAGTTCTTC. Protein sequence: CASSSPAGGRDEQFF.

The chain employs TRBV6-5 and TRBJ1-1; a weak D match, TRBD1 (5 bases). CDR1 and CDR2 from the germline V gene are MNHEY and SVGAGI. The CDR3 has 16 residues. V was cut by 2 bases and J by 11 bases, with 24 bases left in between. CDR3 nucleotide sequence: TGTGCCAGCAGTTACCTCCCCACAACCCGACAGTCGATGGCTTTCTTT. It yields the protein CASSYLPTTRQSMAFF.

The chain links TRBV24-1 to TRBJ2-7; D may be TRBD1 (5 bases). V gave up 7 bases and J gave up 2 bases, with 11 bases separating them. Germline CDR1 KGHDR, CDR2 SFDVKD. The CDR3 extends over 13 amino acids. The CDR3 coding sequence is TGTGCCACCAGAGGGGATAATACCTACGAGCAGTACTTC. Translation gives CATRGDNTYEQYF.

To note about this clonotype: One end of the junction is discordant with germline, which a read error may explain. The J gene is TRBJ2-7, the V gene TRBV12-3 or TRBV12-4; TRBD2 matches 7 bases. The length of the CDR3 is 14 residues. CDR3 nucleotide sequence: TGTACCAGCAGTGGGACTGAGGGACTAAACGAGCAGTACTTC. It yields the protein CTSSGTEGLNEQYF.

The chain combines TRBV28 with TRBJ2-3, with TRBD2 matching 10 bases. This CDR3 is 16 amino acids long. The germline V gene has CDR1 MDHEN and CDR2 SYDVKM. Trimming took 6 bases from V and 4 from J; bases not matched to a gene: 10. DNA of the CDR3: TGTGCCAGCAGCCCGCCTAGCGGGAGCTGGCCAGATACGCAGTATTTT. It yields the protein CASSPPSGSWPDTQYF.

This clonotype has more than one count but fewer than ten. The chain has TRBV11-3 and TRBJ2-5; 7 bases are a match to TRBD1. V lost 5 bases, J lost 5 bases, and 5 bases stayed unmatched. CDR3 length: 13 amino acids. The V gene's germline CDR1 is SGHNT and CDR2 YENEEA. The CDR3: CASSKGTAETQYF. The CDR3 DNA follows: TGTGCCAGCAGCAAAGGGACAGCGGAGACCCAGTACTTC. Full variable domain (outside the CDR3, taken from reference TRBV11-3 and TRBJ2-5): EAGVVQSPRYKIIEKKQPVAFWCNPISGHNTLYWYLQNLGQGPELLIRYENEEAVDDSQLPKDRFSAERLKGVDSTLKIQPAELGDSAVYLCASSKGTAETQYFGPGTRLLVL.

This clonotype has only a few counts. The V gene is TRBV28, the J gene TRBJ2-1; 7 nucleotides line up with TRBD2. V shed 3 bases, J shed 7 bases, and the junction held 15 bases outside the gene matches. The CDR3 totals 17 residues. Germline V gene lookup returns CDR1 MDHEN and CDR2 SYDVKM. The CDR3 protein is CASSLYYGAGDKNEQFF. The CDR3 DNA sequence: TGTGCCAGCAGTTTGTACTATGGGGCGGGAGATAAAAATGAGCAGTTCTTC. The full variable domain, rest sourced from reference TRBV28 and TRBJ2-1, is DVKVTQSSRYLVKRTGEKVFLECVQDMDHENMFWYRQDPGLGLRLIYFSYDVKMKEKGDIPEGYSVSREKKERFSLILESASTNQTSMYLCASSLYYGAGDKNEQFFGPGTRLTVL.

This chain uses TRBV30 with TRBJ2-1; possibly TRBD1 or TRBD2 for D (5 bases each). Germline assignment: CDR1 GTSNPN and CDR2 SVGIG (reference sequence). This CDR3 has 10 residues. V lost 8 bases and J 14 bases, leaving 16 bases between the germline ends. This CDR3 reads CAASSGTEFF. CDR3 bases: TGTGCCGCCTCTTCCGGGACGGAGTTCTTC. The variable domain in full, with the rest retrieved from reference TRBV30 and TRBJ2-1, is SQTIHQWPATLVQPVGSPLSLECTVEGTSNPNLYWYRQAAGRGLQLLFYSVGIGQISSEVPQNLSASRPQDRQFILSSKKLLLSDSGFYLCAASSGTEFFGPGTRLTVL.

The chain has TRBV18 and TRBJ2-6, with D perhaps matching TRBD2 (5 bases). Germline V CDR1 and CDR2: KGHSH, LQKENI. CDR3 length: 19 amino acids. The ends were cut back, 2 bases at V and 0 bases at J, with 17 bases in the middle. The CDR3 here is CASSPLDRRGGSGANVLTF. The CDR3 DNA sequence: TGTGCCAGCTCACCATTGGATCGGCGAGGAGGCTCTGGGGCCAACGTCCTGACTTTC.

The genes are TRBV6-5 and TRBJ2-3; TRBD2 might be the D (6 bases). Per germline, CDR1 MNHEY and CDR2 SVGAGI. The CDR3 length is 16 residues. Between the trimmed V and J ends, which lost 6 bases and 2 bases, there was a span of 18 bases. The CDR3 nucleotides read TGTGCCAGCAGGCCCGAGAGGCGGGAATTCACAGATACGCAGTATTTT. It is translated as CASRPERREFTDTQYF.

This clonotype appeared a few times. The chain has TRBV4-1 and TRBJ2-4; weak D call: TRBD1 (5 bases). V lost 0 bases and J 13 bases, leaving 16 bases between the germline ends. CDR3 size: 14 residues. CDR1 is MGHRA and CDR2 is YSYEKL in the germline V gene. The CDR3 coding sequence is TGCGCCAGCAGCCAAGATTGGGGCGACCCTGGGCAGTACTTC. Encoded protein: CASSQDWGDPGQYF.

This clonotype was recorded only once. This rearrangement joins TRBV6-6 to TRBJ2-1; the match to TRBD2 covers 9 bases. J was trimmed by 4 bases and V by 9 bases; bases with no gene match: 13. Germline V lookup: CDR1 MNHNY, CDR2 SVGAGI (reference sequence). CDR3 length: 16 residues. The CDR3 reads CASLAGDRGGYNEQFF. CDR3 nucleotides: TGTGCCAGTTTAGCGGGAGATAGGGGGGGGTACAATGAGCAGTTCTTC.

The sample holds a few counts of this clonotype. The chain couples TRBV14 to TRBJ2-5, with D possibly TRBD1 on 6 matching bases. The J call may be mistaken, given a closer DNA end match to TRBJ2-7. The V gene's germline CDR1 is SGHDN and CDR2 FVKESK. The CDR3 runs to 15 residues. The CDR3, as DNA: TGTGCCAGCAGCCAACTACAGGGTGAGGGCTACGAGCAGTACTTC. Protein sequence: CASSQLQGEGYEQYF.

The chain combines TRBV6-5 with TRBJ1-4; D gene ambiguous. Between the trimmed V and J ends, which lost 6 bases and 5 bases, there was a span of 19 bases. This CDR3 has 16 residues. Germline CDR1 and CDR2: MNHEY and SVGAGI. The CDR3, as DNA: TGTGCCAGCAGCCCCGAAGGAGGTTGGATGAATGAAAAACTGTTTTTT. Amino acids: CASSPEGGWMNEKLFF.

The genes are TRBV25-1 and TRBJ2-5; no definite D call. Germline CDR1 is MGHDK and CDR2 is SYGVNS. V dropped 1 base and J dropped 2 bases, with 11 bases sitting between them. The CDR3 runs 15 residues. CDR3 loop: CASSEFTGPQETQYF. CDR3 coding DNA: TGTGCCAGCAGTGAATTTACCGGGCCTCAAGAGACCCAGTACTTC.

The V gene is TRBV14, the J gene TRBJ2-7; 13 bases are shared with TRBD2. Losses at the gene ends were 6 bases for V and 4 bases for J; bases not matched to a gene: 3. Germline V CDR1 and CDR2: SGHDN, FVKESK. CDR3 length: 14 residues. The CDR3 spells CASRLTSGRYEQYF. The CDR3 DNA reads TGTGCCAGCAGACTGACTAGCGGGAGGTACGAGCAGTACTTC. The whole variable domain, filled in from reference TRBV14 and TRBJ2-7, reads EAGVTQFPSHSVIEKGQTVTLRCDPISGHDNLYWYRRVMGKEIKFLLHFVKESKQDESGMPNNRFLAERTGGTYSTLKVQPAELEDSGVYFCASRLTSGRYEQYFGPGTRLTVT.

This clonotype was picked up many times. V and J are TRBV4-3 and TRBJ2-7, with D tentatively TRBD1 or TRBD2 (5 bases each). Germline CDR1 is LGHNA and CDR2 is YSLEER. With 1 base removed from V and 0 bases from J, the gap between germline ends came to 7 bases. The CDR3 is made up of 14 amino acids. CDR3 sequence: CASSQVGASYEQYF. Here the CDR3 DNA reads TGCGCCAGCAGCCAAGTCGGGGCCTCCTACGAGCAGTACTTC.

The rearrangement joins TRBV15 to TRBJ1-6; D might be TRBD1 (6 bases). CDR3 length: 14 amino acids. Germline CDR1 reads LNHNV; CDR2 reads YYDKDF (reference sequence). Trimming took off 8 bases at V and 13 bases at J, with 21 bases between the two ends. DNA for the CDR3: TGTGCCACCGCAGGGGCAATGTCTAGCATGCCCCTCCACTTT. Encoded protein: CATAGAMSSMPLHF.

This clonotype was seen more than once but under ten times. V gene TRBV10-3 combines with J gene TRBJ2-7; D may match TRBD1 or TRBD2 (5 bases each). The V end lost 6 bases, the J end lost 2 bases, and 14 bases lay between the germline ends. Germline CDR1 is ENHRY and CDR2 is SYGVKD. This CDR3 has 14 residues. The CDR3 region is CAISLRDQAYEQYF. The DNA of the CDR3 is TGTGCCATCAGCCTCAGGGACCAAGCCTACGAGCAGTACTTC.

In this sample, this clonotype turned up a few times. The V call is TRBV11-2, the J call TRBJ2-5; D is undetermined. With 8 bases removed from V and 5 bases from J, the gap between germline ends came to 9 bases. Germline V lookup: CDR1 SGHAT, CDR2 FQNNGV. CDR3 length: 11 amino acids. The CDR3 here is CASVLGETQYF. As DNA, the CDR3 is TGTGCCAGCGTCCTAGGGGAGACCCAGTACTTC.